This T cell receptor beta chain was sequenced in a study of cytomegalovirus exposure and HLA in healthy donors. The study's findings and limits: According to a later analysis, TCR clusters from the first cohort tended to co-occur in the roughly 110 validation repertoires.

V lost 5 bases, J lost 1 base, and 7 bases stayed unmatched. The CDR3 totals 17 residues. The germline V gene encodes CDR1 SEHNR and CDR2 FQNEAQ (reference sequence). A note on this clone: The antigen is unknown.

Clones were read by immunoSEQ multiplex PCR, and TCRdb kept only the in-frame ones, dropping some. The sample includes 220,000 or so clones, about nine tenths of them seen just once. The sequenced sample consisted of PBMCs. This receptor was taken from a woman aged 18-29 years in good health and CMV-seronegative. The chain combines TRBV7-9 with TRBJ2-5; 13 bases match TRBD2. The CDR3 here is CASSHRTSGSSQETQYF. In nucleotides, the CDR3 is TGTGCCAGCAGCCATCGGACTAGCGGGAGTTCCCAAGAGACCCAGTACTTC. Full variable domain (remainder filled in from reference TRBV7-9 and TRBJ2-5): DTGVSQNPRHKITKRGQNVTFRCDPISEHNRLYWYRQTLGQGPEFLTYFQNEAQLEKSRLLSDRFSAERPKGSFSTLEIQRTEQGDSAMYLCASSHRTSGSSQETQYFGPGTRLLVL.